This T cell receptor (beta chain) emerged from a study of regulatory T cells in long-lasting Graves disease. In germline, CDR1 is SGHTA, CDR2 FQGNSA. Germline trimming cut 4 bases from V and 5 bases from J; bases unmatched to any gene: 8. CDR3 length: 16 residues. Regarding time point: persistent/refractory GD, antithyroid drugs over 5 years with positive TRAb. There was RNA extracted from PBMCs, and the TCR library was made from it. Investigators report Graves' disease was diagnosed under American Thyroid Association guidelines. This clonotype was observed at least ten times. Libraries of TCR beta came from iRepertoire HTBI primers plus Arm-PCR of CDR3 regions. TCRdb ran MiXCR on the multiplex PCR reads and lists one entry per CDR3 protein. The sample gives 350,000 to 500,000 distinct CDR3 sequences, 21% of which show up once; around 15% is in the top ten.

The receptor's source is a female donor with Graves disease. The chain combines TRBV7-2 with TRBJ2-2, with TRBD1 identical over 9 bases. The specimen comprised peripheral blood mononuclear cells (PBMCs), sampled when the disease was refractory, from a patient treated with antithyroid drugs. The CDR3 coding sequence is TGTGCCAGCAGCTCCTCGACCGGGACAGGGACCGGGGAGCTGTTTTTT. Protein product: CASSSSTGTGTGELFF.